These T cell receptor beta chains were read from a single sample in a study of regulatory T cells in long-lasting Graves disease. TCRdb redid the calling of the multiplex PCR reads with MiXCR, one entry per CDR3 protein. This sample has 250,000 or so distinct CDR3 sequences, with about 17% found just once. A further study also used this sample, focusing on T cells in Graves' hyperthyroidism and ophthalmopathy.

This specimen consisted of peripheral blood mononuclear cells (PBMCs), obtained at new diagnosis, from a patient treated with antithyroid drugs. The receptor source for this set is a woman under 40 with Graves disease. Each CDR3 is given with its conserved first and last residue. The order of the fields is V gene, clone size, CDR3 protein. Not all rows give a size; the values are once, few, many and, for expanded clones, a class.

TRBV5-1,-,CASSAGGVNQPQHF
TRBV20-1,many,CSARDTGTTYTTSTDTQYF
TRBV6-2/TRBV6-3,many,CASSEAGEKLFF
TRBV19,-,CASAHFYSNQPQHF
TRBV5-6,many,CASSSFTNTEAFF
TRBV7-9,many,CASDPGRGRFEQYF
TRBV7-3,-,CASSSSGTNTGELFF
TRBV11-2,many,CASSLDRGAHQPQHF
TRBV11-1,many,CASSLAGAGTEAFF
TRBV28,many,CASSSRQGVFNEQYF
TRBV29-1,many,CSVTTGGTEAFF
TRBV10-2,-,CASSESGPGETQCF
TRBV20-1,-,CSAAKQFPRDEKLFF
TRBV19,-,CASLGQQGYNEQFF
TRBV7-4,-,CASSFQGECTGELFF
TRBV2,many,CASSPGQQYLRWELFF
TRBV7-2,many,CASSLALLGGNQPQHF
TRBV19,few,CASSELDSINEKLFF
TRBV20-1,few,CSAREDAGSSYNEQFF
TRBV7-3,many,CASSFGNSHEQYF
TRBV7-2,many,CASSLSSGGSGNTIYF
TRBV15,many,CATSRDHPTSSNEQFF
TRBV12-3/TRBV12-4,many,CASSLEGNRGFHNEQFF
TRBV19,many,CASSTGKQGSIYEQYF
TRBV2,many,CASRRDRGDSPLHF
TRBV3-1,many,CASSQEPSGRDSPLHF
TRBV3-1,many,CASSQDQAVWNTEAFF
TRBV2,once,CASRASGYNEQFF
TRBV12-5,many,CASGLSTGFGGYTF
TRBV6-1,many,CASSPGPPRTGNTIYF
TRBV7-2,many,CASGGGGWQETQYF
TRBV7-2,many,CASSISWSQETQYF
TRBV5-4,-,CASSLQLSGANVLTF
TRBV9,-,CASSVVGSGDEQFF
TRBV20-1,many,CSGTWRGGGRQETQYF
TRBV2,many,CASSDAGNTIYF
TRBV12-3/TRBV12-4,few,CASSLGRMGTGGGNQPQHF
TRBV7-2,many,CASSSNRVTEAFF
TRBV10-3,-,CAINSVGTDTQYF
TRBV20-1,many,CSAHRGGSFNQPQHF